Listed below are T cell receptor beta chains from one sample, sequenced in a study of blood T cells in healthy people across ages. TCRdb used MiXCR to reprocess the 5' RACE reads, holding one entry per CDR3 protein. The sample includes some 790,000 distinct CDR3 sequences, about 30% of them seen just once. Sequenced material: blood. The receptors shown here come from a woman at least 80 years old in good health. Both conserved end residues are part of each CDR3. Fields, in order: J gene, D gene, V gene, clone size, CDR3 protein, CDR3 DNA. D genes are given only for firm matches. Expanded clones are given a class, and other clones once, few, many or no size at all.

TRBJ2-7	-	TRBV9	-	CASGVAEGEQYF	TGTGCCAGCGGCGTAGCTGAGGGAGAGCAGTACTTC
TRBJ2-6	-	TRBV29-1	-	CSVERRGRSGANVLTF	TGCAGCGTTGAAAGGCGGGGCCGCTCTGGGGCCAACGTCCTGACTTTC
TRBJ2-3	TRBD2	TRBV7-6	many	CASSYTSGGFPDTQYF	TGTGCCAGCAGCTACACTAGCGGGGGTTTCCCAGATACGCAGTATTTT
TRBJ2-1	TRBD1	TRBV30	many	CAWSVAGGDREQFF	TGTGCCTGGAGTGTAGCAGGGGGTGATCGGGAGCAGTTCTTC
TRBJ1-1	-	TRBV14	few	CASSPQGGPTEAFF	TGTGCCAGCAGCCCACAGGGAGGACCCACTGAAGCTTTCTTT
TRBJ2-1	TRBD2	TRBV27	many	CASSFRGGRNEQFF	TGTGCCAGCAGTTTTCGGGGGGGCAGGAATGAGCAGTTCTTC
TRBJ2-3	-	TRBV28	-	CASSYPFGGYTDTQYF	TGTGCCAGCAGTTACCCTTTCGGGGGATACACAGATACGCAGTATTTT
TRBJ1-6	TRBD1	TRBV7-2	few	CASSFTGGGSYNSPLHF	TGTGCCAGCAGCTTTACAGGGGGCGGATCCTATAATTCACCCCTCCACTTT
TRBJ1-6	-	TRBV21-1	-	CASSKAGRGNDNSPLHF	TGTGCCAGCAGCAAAGCGGGCAGGGGAAATGATAATTCACCCCTCCACTTT
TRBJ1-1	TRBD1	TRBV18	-	CASSPQGAAEAFF	TGTGCCAGCTCACCGCAGGGGGCGGCGGAAGCTTTCTTT
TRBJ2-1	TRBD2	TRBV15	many	CATSFPSGGDNEQFF	TGTGCCACCAGCTTCCCTAGCGGGGGGGACAATGAGCAGTTCTTC
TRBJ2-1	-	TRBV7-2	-	CASSYGAVGLYNEQFF	TGTGCCAGCAGCTATGGGGCTGTGGGGCTATACAATGAGCAGTTCTTC
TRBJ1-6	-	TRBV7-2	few	CASRPLGFQGSSSYNSPLHF	TGTGCCAGCAGACCCTTAGGGTTTCAGGGGTCGAGCTCCTATAATTCACCCCTCCACTTT
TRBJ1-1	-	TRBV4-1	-	CASSQELRDAAFF	TGCGCCAGCAGCCAAGAACTCCGGGACGCAGCTTTCTTT
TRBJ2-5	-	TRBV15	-	CATSRVGMEETQYF	TGTGCCACCAGCAGAGTGGGCATGGAAGAGACCCAGTACTTC
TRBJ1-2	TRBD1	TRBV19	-	CASSYPSGTGGYGYTF	TGTGCCAGCAGTTACCCATCCGGGACAGGTGGATATGGCTACACCTTC
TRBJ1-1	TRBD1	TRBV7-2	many	CASSPYRGTEAFF	TGTGCCAGCAGCCCGTACAGGGGTACTGAAGCTTTCTTT
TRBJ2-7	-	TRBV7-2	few	CASSFNSDSPYTYEQYF	TGTGCCAGCAGCTTTAATTCGGACAGCCCTTATACCTACGAGCAGTACTTC
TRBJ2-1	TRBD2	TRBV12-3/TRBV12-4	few	CASSPRGLAGNERFF	TGTGCCAGCAGCCCCCGGGGGCTAGCGGGGAATGAGCGGTTCTTC
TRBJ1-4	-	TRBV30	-	CAWSVPPPTNEKLFF	TGTGCCTGGAGTGTTCCCCCACCGACTAATGAAAAACTGTTTTTT
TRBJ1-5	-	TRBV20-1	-	CRARDNNQPQHF	TGCAGGGCTAGAGATAATAATCAGCCCCAGCATTTT
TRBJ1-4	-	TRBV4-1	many	CASSTEGFGKLFF	TGCGCCAGCAGTACAGAGGGGTTTGGGAAACTGTTTTTT
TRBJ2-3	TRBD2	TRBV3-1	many	CASSQVTSGGYTDTQYF	TGTGCCAGCAGCCAAGTGACTAGCGGGGGGTACACAGATACGCAGTATTTT